This T cell receptor (beta chain) was sequenced in a study of cytomegalovirus exposure and HLA in healthy donors. Study summary: Some 85 million unique TCRs, all from HLA-typed donors, were included in an early release of the data. Study-wide results and limits: Data from an earlier analysis indicated that most TCR beta V segments were productive either about 87% or about 30% of the time. Apparent HLA restriction characterized most CMV-associated TCR beta chains in a later analysis.

As regards this clone: Its antigen is currently unknown.

V lost 5 bases, J lost 5 bases, and 5 bases stayed unmatched. The CDR3 contains 14 residues. CDR1 SEHNR and CDR2 FQNEAQ come from the germline V gene (reference sequence). Amplification used 60 Vbeta primers and 13 Jbeta primers. The data were produced by immunoSEQ multiplex PCR, yet TCRdb's version contains in-frame clones alone and is incomplete. The sample comprises about 120,000 clones, around 81% of which are singletons, and less than 2.5% rests with the top ten. The TCR originated in a middle-aged woman in good health and CMV-seronegative. Sequencing was carried out using PBMCs. The chain recombines TRBV7-9 with TRBJ1-1, with 10 positions matching TRBD1. The CDR3 DNA follows: TGTGCCAGCAGCCCGGGGGGACAGGGGACTGAAGCTTTCTTT. It translates to CASSPGGQGTEAFF.